Shown below are 32 T cell receptor beta chains from a single sample sequenced in a study of T cells in Graves' hyperthyroidism and ophthalmopathy. TCR beta CDR3 sequences were amplified from RNA transcripts. In the first-round RT-PCR of the TCR CDR3, the HTBI primer set was used. Each CDR3 protein is one row after TCRdb ran MiXCR on the multiplex PCR reads. The sample contains roughly 640,000 distinct CDR3 sequences, about 16% of which appear only once. Material: blood. These receptors were taken from a woman in her thirties or forties with Graves' ophthalmopathy.

This clonotype came up a few times. This chain joins TRBV3-1 and TRBJ2-5; 7 bases fit TRBD1. CDR3 length equals 14 residues. Losses at the gene ends were 3 bases for V and 7 bases for J; bases not matched to a gene: 8. Germline assignment: CDR1 LGHDT and CDR2 YNNKEL (reference sequence). CDR3: CASSQATGSGTQYF. The CDR3 nucleotides are TGTGCCAGCAGCCAGGCGACAGGGAGTGGGACCCAGTACTTC.

The V call is TRBV2, the J call TRBJ2-3; D perhaps matches TRBD2 (5 bases). Trimming left V 4 bases short and J 4 bases short, with 12 bases between. CDR3 length: 14 amino acids. Germline values: CDR1 SNHLY, CDR2 FYNNEI. Written as DNA, the CDR3 is TGTGCCAGCAGTGGGGCGGCGGGCCCAGATACGCAGTATTTT. This codes for CASSGAAGPDTQYF. Full variable domain (remainder filled in from reference TRBV2 and TRBJ2-3): EPEVTQTPSHQVTQMGQEVILRCVPISNHLYFYWYRQILGQKVEFLVSFYNNEISEKSEIFDDQFSVERPDGSNFTLKIRSTKLEDSAMYFCASSGAAGPDTQYFGPGTRLTVL.

In this sample, this clonotype turned up many times. V and J are TRBV28 and TRBJ1-1; possible D gene TRBD1, 6 bases. V lost 6 bases to trimming and J lost 4 bases, with 12 bases between them. Germline V CDR1 and CDR2: MDHEN, SYDVKM. This CDR3 is built from 13 residues. The CDR3 DNA reads as TGTGCCAGCAGCCCGGGACATCGCACTGAAGCTTTCTTT. Amino acid sequence: CASSPGHRTEAFF.

The rearrangement links TRBV5-1 to TRBJ2-2; D may be TRBD1 (6 bases). V lost 3 bases, J lost 6 bases, and 15 bases lay in between. Germline V gene sequence: CDR1 SGHRS, CDR2 YFSETQ. The CDR3 contains 15 residues. The CDR3 loop is CASSWGTNRAGELFF. The CDR3 bases are TGCGCCAGCAGCTGGGGGACAAATCGGGCCGGGGAGCTGTTTTTT. The whole variable domain, remainder taken from reference TRBV5-1 and TRBJ2-2, is KAGVTQTPRYLIKTRGQQVTLSCSPISGHRSVSWYQQTPGQGLQFLFEYFSETQRNKGNFPGRFSGRQFSNSRSEMNVSTLELGDSALYLCASSWGTNRAGELFFGEGSRLTVL.

This clonotype has ten or more counts. The chain employs TRBV20-1 and TRBJ2-1; D is unclear. Trimming removed 1 base at V and 0 bases at J, with 7 bases between. CDR3 length: 14 amino acids. Germline CDR1 is DFQATT and CDR2 is SNEGSKA (reference sequence). The CDR3 DNA reads as TGCAGTGCTAGAGTCCGGAGCTCCTACAATGAGCAGTTCTTC. This encodes CSARVRSSYNEQFF.

A few counts support this clonotype. V is TRBV5-8 and J is TRBJ2-1, with D tentatively TRBD1 (6 bases). Germline-derived CDR1 and CDR2 are SGHTS and YDEGEE. V was clipped by 5 bases and J by 0 bases, with 12 bases between them. This CDR3 is built from 15 residues. The CDR3 sequence: CASRHWTDSYNEQFF. The CDR3 DNA reads TGTGCCAGCAGGCACTGGACAGACTCCTACAATGAGCAGTTCTTC.

This clonotype appeared many times. This chain connects TRBV11-2 to TRBJ1-1, with 9 bases aligning to TRBD1. After removal of 4 bases from V and 8 bases from J, the junction contained 11 bases not matched to a gene. Germline V gives CDR1 SGHAT, CDR2 FQNNGV. This CDR3 is built from 15 residues. In nucleotides, the CDR3 is TGTGCCAGCAGCTCCGGCCCACAGGGGGCGCGGGAAGCTTTCTTT. Translating gives CASSSGPQGAREAFF.

This sequence joins TRBV24-1 and TRBJ2-1; TRBD2 aligns across 7 bases. Per germline, CDR1 KGHDR and CDR2 SFDVKD. The V segment lost 2 bases and the J segment 10 bases; nucleotides outside the gene matches: 16. The CDR3 extends over 17 amino acids. This CDR3 is CATSDWDYRSSYSEQFF. The CDR3 DNA reads TGTGCCACCAGTGATTGGGACTATCGGAGCTCCTACAGCGAGCAGTTCTTC.

V gene TRBV4-1 combines with J gene TRBJ2-7; 14 bases fit TRBD2. With 4 bases clipped from V and 5 bases from J, the junction kept 4 bases outside the gene matches. Germline CDR1 and CDR2: MGHRA and YSYEKL. This CDR3 has 15 amino acids. CDR3 coding DNA: TGCGCCAGCAGCCCGGGACTAGCGGGAGCCAACGAGCAGTACTTC. Its protein product is CASSPGLAGANEQYF.

The chain is built from TRBV24-1 and TRBJ1-1, with a weak D call TRBD1 (6 bases). This CDR3 is 12 amino acids long. From germline, CDR1 is KGHDR and CDR2 SFDVKD. Trimming stripped 5 bases from V and 3 bases from J, with 6 bases between. The CDR3 DNA follows: TGTGCCACCAGTGCAGGGGACACTGAAGCTTTCTTT. Encoded protein: CATSAGDTEAFF.

J is TRBJ1-1 and V is TRBV4-1, with TRBD1 identical over 7 bases. The CDR3 runs to 19 residues. V gave up 3 bases and J gave up 3 bases; unmatched junction bases: 19. CDR1 and CDR2 from the germline V gene are MGHRA and YSYEKL. Here the CDR3 reads CASSQAPWLDRVKDTEAFF. DNA of the CDR3: TGCGCCAGCAGCCAGGCGCCCTGGCTCGACAGGGTGAAAGACACTGAAGCTTTCTTT.

This clonotype occurred many times. The gene calls are TRBV5-6 and TRBJ2-5, with unresolved D. V lost 7 bases, J lost 5 bases, and 12 bases lay in between. CDR3 length equals 12 residues. CDR1 is SGHDT and CDR2 is YYEEEE in the germline V gene. The chain's CDR3 is CASEAVLETQYF. CDR3 nucleotides: TGTGCCAGCGAGGCAGTTCTGGAGACCCAGTACTTC.

This clonotype turned up a few times. The chain recombines TRBV7-2 with TRBJ1-5, with D possibly matching TRBD1 (6 bases). The CDR3 consists of 15 residues. Germline V gene data show CDR1 as SGHTA and CDR2 as FQGNSA. The V end was cut by 5 bases, the J end by 3 bases, with 14 bases between. The CDR3 nucleotides are TGTGCCAGCAGCCCCACTCAGGGGATCAATCAGCCCCAGCATTTT. As protein: CASSPTQGINQPQHF.

J is TRBJ2-7 and V is TRBV20-1, with 8 bases identical to TRBD1. After removal of 5 bases from V and 0 bases from J, the junction contained 3 bases not matched to a gene. CDR1 and CDR2 (germline): DFQATT, SNEGSKA (reference sequence). CDR3 length: 13 amino acids. As DNA, the CDR3 is TGCAGTGCTTGGACAGGGAGCTCCTACGAGCAGTACTTC. Translation: CSAWTGSSYEQYF.

This clonotype was recorded at least ten times. The chain links TRBV18 to TRBJ2-3; possible D gene TRBD2, 6 bases. With 5 bases removed from V and 6 bases from J, the gap between germline ends came to 9 bases. Per the germline V gene, CDR1 is KGHSH and CDR2 is LQKENI. The CDR3 totals 12 residues. CDR3: CASSEGLDTQYF. In nucleotides, the CDR3 is TGTGCCAGCTCAGAGGGACTCGATACGCAGTATTTT.

The chain has TRBV20-1 and TRBJ2-3, with 13 bases fitting TRBD2. This CDR3 spans 15 amino acids. CDR1 is DFQATT, CDR2 SNEGSKA, per germline (reference sequence). The V and J ends lost 5 bases and 4 bases, in that order; junction bases with no gene match: 6. The DNA of the CDR3 is TGCAGTGCTTTAACTAGCGGGGGGGCCCCAGATACGCAGTATTTT. It encodes CSALTSGGAPDTQYF.

This clonotype occurred many times. In DNA form, the CDR3 reads TGTGCCAGCAGTGCCGGGACTGGGGCTGGAAACACCATATATTTT. Its translation: CASSAGTGAGNTIYF. The chain employs TRBV28 and TRBJ1-3, with D perhaps TRBD1 (5 bases). Trimming removed 5 bases from V and 2 bases from J, with 13 bases in between. The CDR3 loop spans 15 amino acids. Germline lookup yields CDR1 MDHEN and CDR2 SYDVKM.

This clonotype showed up many times. The rearrangement links TRBV12-3 or TRBV12-4 to TRBJ2-1; tentatively, D is TRBD1 (5 bases). The V gene lost 3 bases and the J gene lost 3 bases, with 12 bases spanning the gap. The CDR3 consists of 15 residues. CDR3 loop: CASSLVQDNYNEQFF. The CDR3 DNA reads as TGTGCCAGCAGTTTGGTCCAGGACAACTACAATGAGCAGTTCTTC.

This clonotype was detected only a few times. The gene calls are TRBV20-1 and TRBJ2-7, with D perhaps matching TRBD1 (6 bases). The CDR3 spans 12 residues. V lost 5 bases and J lost 3, with 11 bases in between. Germline values: CDR1 DFQATT, CDR2 SNEGSKA (reference sequence). Here the CDR3 reads CSASDSFYEQYF. CDR3 sequence (DNA): TGCAGTGCTTCGGACAGTTTCTACGAGCAGTACTTC.

This clonotype was seen many times. This chain connects TRBV2 to TRBJ2-5, with TRBD1 matching over 8 bases. Germline CDR1 SNHLY, CDR2 FYNNEI. The CDR3 extends over 14 amino acids. After removal of 4 bases from V and 2 bases from J, the junction contained 3 bases not matched to a gene. CDR3 coding DNA: TGTGCCAGCAGTGGACAGGGGTGGCAAGAGACCCAGTACTTC. This sequence encodes CASSGQGWQETQYF.

This clonotype was observed at least ten times. The chain recombines TRBV20-1 with TRBJ2-3, with 7 bases that match TRBD2. There are 16 residues in the CDR3. Germline V gives CDR1 DFQATT, CDR2 SNEGSKA (reference sequence). The V and J ends lost 4 bases and 6 bases, in that order; junction bases with no gene match: 16. For the CDR3, the DNA is TGCAGTGCTAACGGGCCTAGCGGCGGGGTCGGGGATACGCAGTATTTT. Protein sequence: CSANGPSGGVGDTQYF.

This clonotype was detected ten times or more. The V and J genes are TRBV6-2 or TRBV6-3 and TRBJ2-1, with D unresolved. There are 12 residues in the CDR3. Germline CDR1 and CDR2: MNHEY and SVGEGT. The ends were cut back, 4 bases at V and 7 bases at J, with 8 bases in the middle. In DNA form, the CDR3 reads TGTGCCAGCAGTTCCCAGAGTAATGAGCAGTTCTTC. Encoded protein: CASSSQSNEQFF.

This clonotype was recorded at least ten times. As DNA, the CDR3 is TGCAGTGCTAGAGATGGGACAGGGAGGCAGCCCCAGCATTTT. Encoded protein: CSARDGTGRQPQHF. The chain combines TRBV20-1 with TRBJ1-5; TRBD1 agrees at 9 bases. Trimming cost V 0 bases and J 7 bases; bases outside gene matches: 4. The germline CDR1 and CDR2 sequences are DFQATT and SNEGSKA (reference sequence). The CDR3 runs 14 residues.

There are many counts of this clonotype. V and J are TRBV6-1 and TRBJ1-1; D not certain. V lost 3 bases, J lost 1 base, and 6 bases lay in between. The CDR3 has 13 amino acids. Germline CDR1 and CDR2: MNHNS and SASEGT. The CDR3 bases are TGTGCCAGCAGTGATTACAGGAACACTGAAGCTTTCTTT. Protein product: CASSDYRNTEAFF.

This clonotype was picked up a small number of times. The V gene is TRBV6-5, the J gene TRBJ2-6; the D gene could be TRBD1 or TRBD2 (5 bases each). V shed 0 bases and J shed 0 bases, with 12 bases lying between them. Germline values: CDR1 MNHEY, CDR2 SVGAGI. The CDR3 length is 18 residues. CDR3 sequence (DNA): TGTGCCAGCAGTTACTCGCGAGGGGTTAACTCTGGGGCCAACGTCCTGACTTTC. Its protein is CASSYSRGVNSGANVLTF.

The V call is TRBV28, the J call TRBJ2-2; 7 nucleotides align to TRBD1. There are 16 residues in the CDR3. Germline CDR1 MDHEN, CDR2 SYDVKM. V shed 3 bases, J shed 5 bases, and the junction held 9 bases outside the gene matches. As DNA, the CDR3 is TGTGCCAGCAGTTTCCAGAAACAGACAGGGACCGGGGAGCTGTTTTTT. Its protein product is CASSFQKQTGTGELFF.

CDR3 in DNA: TGCGCCAGCAGCTTGGTCGCAGGTCCTGGACTAGCGGGGATCAACACCGGGGAGCTGTTTTTT. It is translated as CASSLVAGPGLAGINTGELFF. V and J are TRBV5-1 and TRBJ2-2, with 12 bases fitting TRBD2. The J segment lost 2 bases and the V segment lost 0 bases, leaving 14 bases of the junction unmatched. The CDR3 runs to 21 residues. Germline CDR1 and CDR2: SGHRS and YFSETQ.

This clonotype was detected a few times. The chain combines TRBV18 with TRBJ1-2; perhaps TRBD1 as D (5 bases). Trimming took 1 base from V and 6 from J, leaving 15 bases between them. CDR1 and CDR2 from the germline V gene are KGHSH and LQKENI. The length of the CDR3 is 15 residues. The CDR3 protein is CASSPLGGNIDGYTF. The CDR3 nucleotides read TGTGCCAGCTCACCACTTGGGGGAAATATCGATGGCTACACCTTC.

This clonotype was recorded a few times. The chain couples TRBV10-3 to TRBJ2-7, with 9 bases fitting TRBD2. J was trimmed by 3 bases and V by 0 bases; bases with no gene match: 3. CDR3 size: 15 residues. Looked up from germline, CDR1 is ENHRY and CDR2 is SYGVKD. CDR3: CAISESTSGNYEQYF. The CDR3 region has the DNA TGTGCCATCAGTGAGTCGACTAGCGGTAACTACGAGCAGTACTTC.

This clonotype was seen ten or more times. J is TRBJ1-3 and V is TRBV28; D is perhaps TRBD1 (5 bases). V was pared by 6 bases and J by 0 bases, with 9 bases between. CDR1 is MDHEN, CDR2 SYDVKM, per germline. The CDR3 has 14 residues. CDR3 nucleotides: TGTGCCAGCAGGGGACCCTACTCTGGAAACACCATATATTTT. Its translation: CASRGPYSGNTIYF.

This clonotype was recorded many times. The chain joins TRBV11-1 to TRBJ2-4; D is undetermined. This CDR3 comprises 14 residues. The ends were cut back, 1 base at V and 7 bases at J, with 11 bases in the middle. Germline CDR1 and CDR2: SGHAT and FQDESV (reference sequence). CDR3 in DNA: TGTGCCAGCAGCTTAGGGACGCGGTTGAACATTCAGTACTTC. Encoded protein: CASSLGTRLNIQYF.

This clonotype was detected ten times or more. This chain uses TRBV11-2 with TRBJ2-1, with 9 bases lining up with TRBD2. With V trimmed by 4 bases and J by 2 bases, 3 bases remained unmatched. The germline V gene encodes CDR1 SGHAT and CDR2 FQNNGV. The CDR3 is 15 residues long. This chain's CDR3 is CASSSLAGPYNEQFF. CDR3 in DNA: TGTGCCAGCAGCTCCCTAGCGGGACCCTACAATGAGCAGTTCTTC. The full variable domain, rest sourced from reference TRBV11-2 and TRBJ2-1, is EAGVAQSPRYKIIEKRQSVAFWCNPISGHATLYWYQQILGQGPKLLIQFQNNGVVDDSQLPKDRFSAERLKGVDSTLKIQPAKLEDSAVYLCASSSLAGPYNEQFFGPGTRLTVL.